This TCR beta chain derives from a study of blood T cell repertoires in COVID-19. For the study at large: Donors in the United States, Italy and Spain gave samples during acute or convalescent COVID-19. PBMCs, B-cell-depleted T cells, or T cells were the source of the cDNA or gDNA that made up the material.

Original methodology: Scientists estimated how many nucleated cells there were by amplifying reference gene primers. TCRdb's table, derived via immunoSEQ multiplex PCR, lists solely in-frame clones and lacks some. The D gene and trimming were derived from the DNA, and the V and J assignments and clone size from that table. Of approximately 230,000 clones listed, more than 70% were seen once; the top ten hold 2% to 2.5%. This receptor was identified in a woman between 40 and 50 years old who had recovered from COVID-19. Sequenced input: peripheral blood.

The CDR3 DNA follows: TGTGCCAGCAGTGAAGGACGGGGGGCGACCTATAATTCACCCCTCCACTTT. Residues: CASSEGRGATYNSPLHF. V is TRBV6-1 and J is TRBJ1-6, with D perhaps matching TRBD1 (6 bases). From germline, CDR1 is MNHNS and CDR2 SASEGT. V lost 1 base and J 2 bases, leaving 12 bases between the germline ends. CDR3 length: 17 amino acids.